This T cell receptor beta chain derives from a study of cytomegalovirus exposure and HLA in healthy donors. The study's findings and limits: In terms of immune exposure information, only CMV serostatus was available. A later analysis linked a missense DCLRE1C variant to TCR beta V- and J-gene trimming.

Donors counted as nominally healthy when sampled, yet unrecorded immune exposures were likely. As to this clone: Antigen specificity is unknown.

Germline V gene data show CDR1 as MNHEY and CDR2 as SVGAGI. The germline V and J ends were trimmed by 6 bases and 8 bases, with 19 bases remaining between them. This CDR3 comprises 14 residues. The PCR was carried out with 60 Vbeta primers and 13 Jbeta primers. Sequencing used immunoSEQ multiplex PCR; TCRdb keeps in-frame clones, though not all of them. Seen here are some 110,000 clones, over 9.5% observed once, and the top ten hold more than 15%. The chain couples TRBV6-5 to TRBJ1-1; a possible D gene is TRBD1 (6 bases). The specimen was PBMCs. This clonotype originated in a man aged 40-50 years in good health and CMV-seropositive. DNA for the CDR3: TGTGCCAGCAGACCTACAGGGCCCGAATGGGAAGCTTTCTTT. Amino acids: CASRPTGPEWEAFF.